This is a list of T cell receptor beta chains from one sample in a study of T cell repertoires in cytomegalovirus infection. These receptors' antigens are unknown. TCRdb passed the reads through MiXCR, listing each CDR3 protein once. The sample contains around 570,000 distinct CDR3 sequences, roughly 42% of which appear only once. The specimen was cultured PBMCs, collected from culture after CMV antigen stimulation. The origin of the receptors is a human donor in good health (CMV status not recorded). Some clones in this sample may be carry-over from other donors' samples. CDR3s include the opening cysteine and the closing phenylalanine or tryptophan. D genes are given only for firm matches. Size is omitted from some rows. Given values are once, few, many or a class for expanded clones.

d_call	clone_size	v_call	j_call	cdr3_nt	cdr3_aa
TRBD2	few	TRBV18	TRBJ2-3	TGTGCCAGCTCAGCAGGGACTAGCGGGAGCACAGATACGCAGTATTTT	CASSAGTSGSTDTQYF
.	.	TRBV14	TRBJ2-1	TGTGCCAGCAGCCAAGATGTGGTAGGTTACAATGAGCAGTTCTTC	CASSQDVVGYNEQFF
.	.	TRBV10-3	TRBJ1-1	TGTGCCATCAGTGCCCAAGGGAGTAACACTGAAGCTTTCTTT	CAISAQGSNTEAFF
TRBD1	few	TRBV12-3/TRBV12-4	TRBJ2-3	TGTGCCAGCAGCCCCCGGGACAGGGTAACAGATACGCAGTATTTT	CASSPRDRVTDTQYF
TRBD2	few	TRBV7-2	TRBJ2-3	TGTGCCAGCACCCTGGCGGGAGCCGGCACAGATACGCAGTATTTT	CASTLAGAGTDTQYF
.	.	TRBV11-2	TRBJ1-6	TGTGCCAGCAGTCGCACTCTCGGGGATTCACCCCTCCACTTT	CASSRTLGDSPLHF
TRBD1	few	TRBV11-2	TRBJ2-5	TGTGCCAGCAGCGTAGGGACAGCGCAAGAGACCCAGTACTTC	CASSVGTAQETQYF
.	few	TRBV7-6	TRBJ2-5	TGTGCCAGCAGCTCTAATTACGGAGAGACCCAGTACTTC	CASSSNYGETQYF
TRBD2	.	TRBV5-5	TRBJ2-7	TGTGCCAGCAGCTTGGTTAGCGGGGAGGTCTACGAGCAGTACTTC	CASSLVSGEVYEQYF
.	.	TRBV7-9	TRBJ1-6	TGTGCCAGCAGTAACTCGTGGGAAGATAATTCACCCCTCCACTTT	CASSNSWEDNSPLHF
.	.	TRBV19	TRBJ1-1	TGTGCCAGTATAGGTAACACTGAAGCTTTCTTT	CASIGNTEAFF
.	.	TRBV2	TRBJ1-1	TGTGCCAGCAGTGCCACCAGTTTGGTCACTGAAGCTTTCTTT	CASSATSLVTEAFF
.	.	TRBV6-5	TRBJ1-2	TGTGCCAGCAGTGCATACACGGAGGGTCTTCCCCTGGGCTACACCTTC	CASSAYTEGLPLGYTF
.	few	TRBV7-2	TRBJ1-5	TGTGCCAGCAGCCAGACGGGGTATAGCAATCAGCCCCAGCATTTT	CASSQTGYSNQPQHF
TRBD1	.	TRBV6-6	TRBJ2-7	TGTGCCAGCAGTCAGGGGGCCTCTTACTACGAGCAGTACTTC	CASSQGASYYEQYF
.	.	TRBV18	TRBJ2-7	TGTGCCAGCTCACCACCTTCCTTGCCCCACTCCTACGAGCAGTACTTC	CASSPPSLPHSYEQYF
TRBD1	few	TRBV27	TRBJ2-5	TGTGCCAGCCGGCCCCTAGGGGGCCACCAAGAGACCCAGTACTTC	CASRPLGGHQETQYF
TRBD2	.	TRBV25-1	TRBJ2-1	TGTGCCAGCAGCCCTCGAATTGGGCTAGCGGGAAGTAATGAGCAGTTCTTC	CASSPRIGLAGSNEQFF
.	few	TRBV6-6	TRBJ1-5	TGTGCCAGCAGCAGACTAGGGTTGCAGCCCCAGCATTTT	CASSRLGLQPQHF
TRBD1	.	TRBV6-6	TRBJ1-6	TGTGCCAGCAGGCCCGACAGGGTGTGGAATTCACCCCTCCACTTT	CASRPDRVWNSPLHF
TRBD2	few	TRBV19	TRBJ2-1	TGTGCCAGTAGTATAGTCGGGGGGAGGAACAATGAGCAGTTCTTC	CASSIVGGRNNEQFF
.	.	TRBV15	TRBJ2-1	TGTGCCACCAGTCAAGGGTCCTACAATGAGCAGTTCTTC	CATSQGSYNEQFF
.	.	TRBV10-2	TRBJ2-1	TGCGCCAGCAGTGGGGGGCCTGCCAGAGGCTACTACAATGAGCAGTTCTTC	CASSGGPARGYYNEQFF
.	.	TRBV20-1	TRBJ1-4	TGCAGTGCTAGCCTGCCCAATTTGAGTCCCAGTAATGAAAAACTGTTTTTT	CSASLPNLSPSNEKLFF
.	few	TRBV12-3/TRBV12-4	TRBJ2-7	TGTGCCAGCAGAGATACAGGGTCCTACGAGCAGTACTTC	CASRDTGSYEQYF
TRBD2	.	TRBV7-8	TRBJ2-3	TGTGCCAGCAGCCACCGGGGGGAGGATACGCAGTATTTT	CASSHRGEDTQYF
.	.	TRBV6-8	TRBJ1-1	TGTGCCAGCAGTTACTCGATTTTCAACACTGAAGCTTTCTTT	CASSYSIFNTEAFF